The source of this T cell receptor (beta chain) is a study of CD8 T cells in ankylosing spondylitis. Study results and caveats: Significant enrichment of disease-linked clones was reported in matched ankylosing spondylitis synovial fluid. For ankylosing spondylitis blood, a TCR beta motif of 7 to 9 highly homologous variants appeared characteristic.

A word on this clonotype: Its antigen remains unknown.

CDR1 and CDR2 from the germline V gene are MDHEN and SYDVKM. The CDR3 runs to 16 residues. Trimming took off 4 bases at V and 0 bases at J, with 15 bases between the two ends. Libraries for TCR beta were made by quantitative 5'-RACE with molecular barcodes. TCRdb reprocessed the 5' RACE reads via MiXCR and lists one record per CDR3 protein. The sample lists hundreds of thousands of distinct CDR3 sequences; about 10% were seen once. The sample comprised blood, either unsorted or a sorted T cell fraction (not recorded which). This chain connects TRBV28 to TRBJ1-1, with TRBD1 as a possible D gene (5 bases). The clonotype comes from a male donor with ankylosing spondylitis. The CDR3 region is CASSSYLTGVNTEAFF. CDR3 in DNA: TGTGCCAGCAGTTCATACCTGACGGGGGTGAACACTGAAGCTTTCTTT.